Following are 25 T cell receptor beta chains from one sample sequenced in a study of OX40 agonist ivuxolimab in advanced cancers. Libraries were built with the immunoSEQ multiplex PCR assay. Here the immuneACCESS table is served through TCRdb, limited to in-frame sequences with V and J called. Missing clones are a known gap in these copies; in checked studies unresolved V genes cover under half, and the rest lacks a known reason. Counted in this sample were approximately 60,000 clones; around 83% of them appeared once. The ten largest clones capture 27% of the sample. The specimen was CD4+ or CD8+ T cells sorted from blood, collected in a trial of the OX40 agonist ivuxolimab. Receptors originate from an adult with an advanced solid tumor such as melanoma, head and neck, liver or kidney cancer.

The rearrangement links TRBV19 to TRBJ2-7; D unclear. Germline lookup yields CDR1 LNHDA and CDR2 SQIVND (reference sequence). V lost 5 bases, J lost 1 base, and 15 bases lay in between. This CDR3 spans 15 amino acids. The CDR3 nucleotides are TGTGCCAGTAGTTTCTCCCTTCTGGATTCCTACGAGCAGTACTTC. It encodes CASSFSLLDSYEQYF.

This chain joins TRBV27 and TRBJ2-2, with a tentative D call TRBD1 (5 bases). Trimming left V 1 base short and J 4 bases short, with 13 bases between. This CDR3 spans 16 amino acids. Germline V lookup: CDR1 MNHEY, CDR2 SMNVEV (reference sequence). The CDR3 nucleotides are TGTGCCAGCAGTTTATTTGGGGCGGCGACCACCGGGGAGCTGTTTTTT. Translating gives CASSLFGAATTGELFF.

CDR3 loop: CASRTTGGVYGYTF. The CDR3 nucleotides read TGTGCCAGCAGGACGACAGGGGGTGTCTATGGCTACACCTTC. The gene calls are TRBV27 and TRBJ1-2; 9 bases line up with TRBD1. Germline loops: CDR1 MNHEY, CDR2 SMNVEV (reference sequence). CDR3 length: 14 residues. Losses at the gene ends were 6 bases for V and 4 bases for J; bases not matched to a gene: 6.

The chain links TRBV30 to TRBJ1-5, with TRBD1 as a possible D gene (6 bases). V gave up 1 base and J gave up 6 bases, with 16 bases separating them. In germline, CDR1 is GTSNPN, CDR2 SVGIG (reference sequence). The CDR3 runs 15 residues. The CDR3 DNA reads as TGTGCCTGGAGTGGCCTTACAGGGAAAGGTCAGCCCCAGCATTTT. Translated, it gives CAWSGLTGKGQPQHF. Complete variable domain (other parts from reference TRBV30 and TRBJ1-5): SQTIHQWPATLVQPVGSPLSLECTVEGTSNPNLYWYRQAAGRGLQLLFYSVGIGQISSEVPQNLSASRPQDRQFILSSKKLLLSDSGFYLCAWSGLTGKGQPQHFGDGTRLSIL.

Regarding this clone: This CDR3 is also generated by other DNA sequences in the sample. The CDR3 region is CASSPDRGDTEAFF. In DNA, the CDR3 is TGTGCCAGCAGTCCGGACAGGGGGGACACTGAAGCTTTCTTT. The V gene is TRBV6-1, the J gene TRBJ1-1, with 10 bases identical to TRBD1. The CDR3 has 14 amino acids. Trimming at V came to 5 bases and at J to 3 bases, leaving 3 bases not matched to a gene. Germline V gene lookup returns CDR1 MNHNS and CDR2 SASEGT.

This rearrangement joins TRBV5-1 to TRBJ2-7, with TRBD1 matching 10 bases. Germline V gene data show CDR1 as SGHRS and CDR2 as YFSETQ. The length of the CDR3 is 14 residues. J was trimmed by 3 bases and V by 2 bases; bases with no gene match: 2. CDR3 in DNA: TGCGCCAGCAGCTTCGGGACAGGGGACTACGAGCAGTACTTC. Its translation: CASSFGTGDYEQYF.

This chain connects TRBV19 to TRBJ2-7; TRBD1 aligns across 9 bases. This CDR3 is built from 15 residues. CDR1 and CDR2 from the germline V gene are LNHDA and SQIVND (reference sequence). The junction had 7 bases not matched to a gene; V was cut back by 5 bases and J by 2 bases. The CDR3 sequence is CASSHQQGAAYEQYF. For the CDR3, the DNA is TGTGCCAGTAGTCACCAACAGGGGGCCGCCTACGAGCAGTACTTC.

This rearrangement joins TRBV6-1 to TRBJ2-5; maybe TRBD2 (5 bases). The DNA end is a closer match to TRBJ2-7, so the J assignment may be wrong. The CDR3 has 14 amino acids. CDR1 is MNHNS, CDR2 SASEGT, per germline. Written as DNA, the CDR3 is TGTGCCAGCACCCGAAAGATGGAGGTCTACGAGCAGTACTTC. Amino acids: CASTRKMEVYEQYF.

The genes are TRBV10-2 and TRBJ1-5; D is unclear. The V and J ends lost 3 bases and 5 bases respectively, with 11 bases between them. There are 14 residues in the CDR3. CDR1 is WSHSY and CDR2 is SAAADI in the germline V gene. The CDR3 here is CASSELSVYQPQHF. The CDR3, as DNA: TGCGCCAGCAGTGAATTATCGGTTTATCAGCCCCAGCATTTT.

The rearrangement links TRBV25-1 to TRBJ2-5; the D is unclear. The CDR3 extends over 15 amino acids. Trimming pared 3 bases from V and 2 bases from J, leaving 13 bases between. Looked up from germline, CDR1 is MGHDK and CDR2 is SYGVNS. The CDR3 sequence: CASSDLPGFQETQYF. CDR3 sequence (DNA): TGTGCCAGCAGTGACCTACCCGGGTTTCAAGAGACCCAGTACTTC. The full variable domain, with the rest looked up from reference TRBV25-1 and TRBJ2-5, is EADIYQTPRYLVIGTGKKITLECSQTMGHDKMYWYQQDPGMELHLIHYSYGVNSTEKGDLSSESTVSRIRTEHFPLTLESARPSHTSQYLCASSDLPGFQETQYFGPGTRLLVL.

This clone was counted only a few times. The chain joins TRBV5-4 to TRBJ2-1, with 10 nucleotides matching TRBD2. CDR1 and CDR2 from the germline V gene are SGHNT and YYREEE (reference sequence). The CDR3 loop spans 16 amino acids. The junction had 7 bases not matched to a gene; V was cut back by 4 bases and J by 3 bases. CDR3 residues: CASSLGLAENYNEQFF. The DNA for the CDR3 is TGTGCCAGCAGCCTAGGACTAGCGGAAAACTACAATGAGCAGTTCTTC.

V and J are TRBV30 and TRBJ2-7; D is possibly TRBD2 (6 bases). The ends were cut back, 2 bases at V and 6 bases at J, with 17 bases in the middle. The CDR3 is 14 amino acids. In germline, CDR1 is GTSNPN, CDR2 SVGIG (reference sequence). The CDR3 sequence: CAWSIARRGSEQYF. The CDR3 DNA is TGTGCCTGGAGTATCGCGAGGAGGGGATCCGAGCAGTACTTC.

The V gene is TRBV9, the J gene TRBJ1-1, with D tentatively TRBD1 (5 bases). V was pared by 4 bases and J by 0 bases, with 13 bases between. Germline-derived CDR1 and CDR2 are SGDLS and YYNGEE. The CDR3 runs to 15 residues. CDR3 nucleotides: TGTGCCAGCAGCTTTGAGGGACGGATGAACACTGAAGCTTTCTTT. It specifies CASSFEGRMNTEAFF.

The CDR3 protein is CASSLDSVWAEAFF. Here the CDR3 DNA reads TGTGCCAGCAGCTTAGATTCGGTTTGGGCTGAAGCTTTCTTT. This sequence joins TRBV7-2 and TRBJ1-1; D not certain. V was trimmed by 1 base and J by 6 bases, leaving 12 bases between them. The CDR3 is 14 amino acids. Germline values: CDR1 SGHTA, CDR2 FQGNSA.

This chain links TRBV18 with TRBJ1-1, with D uncertain. The CDR3 extends over 13 amino acids. Per germline, CDR1 KGHSH and CDR2 LQKENI. Trimming cost V 4 bases and J 0 bases, with 6 bases left between them. In DNA, the CDR3 is TGTGCCAGCTCACAAGATCTGAACACTGAAGCTTTCTTT. This sequence encodes CASSQDLNTEAFF. Full variable domain (missing parts from reference TRBV18 and TRBJ1-1): NAGVMQNPRHLVRRRGQEARLRCSPMKGHSHVYWYRQLPEEGLKFMVYLQKENIIDESGMPKERFSAEFPKEGPSILRIQQVVRGDSAAYFCASSQDLNTEAFFGQGTRLTVV.

The chain has TRBV5-1 and TRBJ2-5, with a possible D match to TRBD1 (5 bases). Germline CDR1 is SGHRS and CDR2 is YFSETQ. The CDR3 extends over 15 amino acids. V lost 3 bases and J 5 bases, leaving 17 bases between the germline ends. In DNA form, the CDR3 reads TGCGCCAGCAGCTCCCCAGGGCTCGCCGGGGAGACCCAGTACTTC. This gives the protein CASSSPGLAGETQYF.

V usage is TRBV7-9 and J usage is TRBJ1-2, with a possible D match to TRBD1 (6 bases). Trimming left V 4 bases short and J 4 bases short, with 19 bases between. The CDR3 consists of 16 residues. Germline CDR1 is SEHNR and CDR2 is FQNEAQ (reference sequence). Here the CDR3 DNA reads TGTGCCAGCAGCTCCGATCGGGGGGGCATTCCCTATGGCTACACCTTC. Translating it yields CASSSDRGGIPYGYTF.

V gene TRBV19 combines with J gene TRBJ1-5, with 7 bases aligning to TRBD1. Germline loops: CDR1 LNHDA, CDR2 SQIVND (reference sequence). The V segment lost 8 bases and the J segment 3 bases; nucleotides outside the gene matches: 4. The CDR3 loop spans 13 amino acids. This chain's CDR3 is CASGGTVNQPQHF. The CDR3 region has the DNA TGTGCCAGTGGGGGGACAGTCAATCAGCCCCAGCATTTT.

This clone has a single count. This rearrangement joins TRBV11-3 to TRBJ2-1; D gene uncertain. Trimming pared 7 bases from V and 0 bases from J, leaving 10 bases between. This CDR3 region has 14 residues. The germline V gene has CDR1 SGHNT and CDR2 YENEEA. CDR3 protein: CASKAASSYNEQFF. CDR3 bases: TGTGCCAGCAAGGCCGCAAGCTCCTACAATGAGCAGTTCTTC.

V and J are TRBV5-1 and TRBJ1-1; maybe TRBD1 (5 bases). Trimming left V 0 bases short and J 1 base short, with 10 bases between. The CDR3 covers 15 residues. The V gene's germline CDR1 is SGHRS and CDR2 YFSETQ. The CDR3 nucleotides are TGCGCCAGCAGCTTGGATGGGGACCCGAACACTGAAGCTTTCTTT. Translated, it gives CASSLDGDPNTEAFF. Full variable domain (rest looked up from reference TRBV5-1 and TRBJ1-1): KAGVTQTPRYLIKTRGQQVTLSCSPISGHRSVSWYQQTPGQGLQFLFEYFSETQRNKGNFPGRFSGRQFSNSRSEMNVSTLELGDSALYLCASSLDGDPNTEAFFGQGTRLTVV.

V gene TRBV2 combines with J gene TRBJ1-5; D might be TRBD1 (5 bases). Germline loops: CDR1 SNHLY, CDR2 FYNNEI. Deletions cut 5 bases from V and 5 bases from J, with 25 bases between. This CDR3 has 18 amino acids. As DNA, the CDR3 is TGTGCCAGCAGTCCTACGGGACCCAGGAGCCAGAGCCATCAGCCCCAGCATTTT. Its protein product is CASSPTGPRSQSHQPQHF.

The rearrangement joins TRBV7-9 to TRBJ2-5, with D possibly TRBD2 on 7 matching bases. Germline loops: CDR1 SEHNR, CDR2 FQNEAQ (reference sequence). The CDR3 runs 19 residues. V gave up 2 bases and J gave up 2 bases, with 24 bases separating them. The CDR3 bases are TGTGCCAGCAGCTTATGGGGGGCCAAGGCTAGCGGAGGACAAGAGACCCAGTACTTC. Protein: CASSLWGAKASGGQETQYF.

The CDR3 sequence: CASRQEDSSGANVLTF. DNA for the CDR3: TGTGCCAGCAGACAAGAAGACTCCTCTGGGGCCAACGTCCTGACTTTC. This chain joins TRBV7-9 and TRBJ2-6; D gene unclear. CDR1 SEHNR and CDR2 FQNEAQ come from the germline V gene (reference sequence). The CDR3 is 16 residues long. V shed 6 bases and J shed 0 bases, with 12 bases lying between them.

The gene calls are TRBV5-6 and TRBJ2-7; TRBD2 matches 9 bases. This CDR3 comprises 14 residues. Germline values: CDR1 SGHDT, CDR2 YYEEEE. Trimming cost V 3 bases and J 6 bases; bases outside gene matches: 7. Here the CDR3 reads CASSYRLAAGEQYF. The CDR3 DNA is TGTGCCAGCAGCTATAGACTAGCGGCGGGCGAGCAGTACTTC.

The chain carries TRBV27 and TRBJ2-7; D may be TRBD1 (6 bases). Germline V lookup: CDR1 MNHEY, CDR2 SMNVEV (reference sequence). This CDR3 is built from 14 residues. V was cut by 6 bases and J by 2 bases, with 14 bases left in between. The CDR3 DNA follows: TGTGCCAGCAGAAGAGACAGGACGGCCTACGAGCAGTACTTC. Its protein is CASRRDRTAYEQYF.